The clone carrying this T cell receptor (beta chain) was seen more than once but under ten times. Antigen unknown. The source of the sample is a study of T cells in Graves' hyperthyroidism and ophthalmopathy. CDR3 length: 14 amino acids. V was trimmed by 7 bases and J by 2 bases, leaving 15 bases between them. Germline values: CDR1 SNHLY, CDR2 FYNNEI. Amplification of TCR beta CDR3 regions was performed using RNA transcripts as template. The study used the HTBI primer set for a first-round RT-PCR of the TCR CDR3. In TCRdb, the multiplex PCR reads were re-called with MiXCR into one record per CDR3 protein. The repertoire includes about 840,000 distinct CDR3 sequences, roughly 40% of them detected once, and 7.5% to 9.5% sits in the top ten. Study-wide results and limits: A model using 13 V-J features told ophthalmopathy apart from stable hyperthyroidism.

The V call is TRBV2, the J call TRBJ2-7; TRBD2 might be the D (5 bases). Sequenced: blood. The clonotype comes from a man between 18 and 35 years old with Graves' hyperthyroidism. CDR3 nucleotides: TGTGCCAGCAACGGACGGACTTCTCCCTACGAGCAGTACTTC. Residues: CASNGRTSPYEQYF.